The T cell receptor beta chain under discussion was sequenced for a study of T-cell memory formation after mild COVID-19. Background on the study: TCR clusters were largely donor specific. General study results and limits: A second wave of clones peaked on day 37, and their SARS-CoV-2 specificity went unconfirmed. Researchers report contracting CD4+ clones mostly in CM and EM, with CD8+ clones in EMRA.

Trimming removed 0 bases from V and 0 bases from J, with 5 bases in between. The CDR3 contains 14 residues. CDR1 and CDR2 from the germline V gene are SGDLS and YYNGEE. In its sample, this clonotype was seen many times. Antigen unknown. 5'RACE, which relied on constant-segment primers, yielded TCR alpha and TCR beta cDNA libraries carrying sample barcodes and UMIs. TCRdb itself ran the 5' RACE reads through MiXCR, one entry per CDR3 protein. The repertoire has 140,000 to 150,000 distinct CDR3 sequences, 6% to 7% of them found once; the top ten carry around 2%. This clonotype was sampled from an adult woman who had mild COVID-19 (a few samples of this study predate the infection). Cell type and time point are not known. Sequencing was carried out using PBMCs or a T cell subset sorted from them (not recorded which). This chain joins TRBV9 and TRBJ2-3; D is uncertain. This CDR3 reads CASSVVSSTDTQYF. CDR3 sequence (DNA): TGTGCCAGCAGCGTAGTGAGTAGCACAGATACGCAGTATTTT.